The 15 T cell receptor beta chains reported below all come from one sample, sequenced in a study of OX40 agonist ivuxolimab in advanced cancers. The repertoire was sequenced with immunoSEQ multiplex PCR; TCRdb's copy has only in-frame clones and lacks some. The sample holds approximately 58,000 clones, about 87% seen once. Material: CD4+ or CD8+ T cells sorted from blood, obtained in a trial of the OX40 agonist ivuxolimab. The receptors were gathered from an adult with an advanced solid tumor such as melanoma, head and neck, liver or kidney cancer.

This clone has only a few counts. This sequence joins TRBV19 and TRBJ1-5; no reliable D call. The CDR3 sequence is 14 residues long. Trimming shortened V by 1 base and J by 5 bases, and 9 bases separated the two germline ends. In germline, CDR1 is LNHDA, CDR2 SQIVND (reference sequence). This CDR3 is CASSIGYGDQPQHF. DNA for the CDR3: TGTGCCAGTAGTATAGGGTACGGCGATCAGCCCCAGCATTTT.

The chain combines TRBV30 with TRBJ2-5; 7 positions match TRBD2. With V trimmed by 4 bases and J by 5 bases, 4 bases remained unmatched. This CDR3 is 12 amino acids long. CDR1 is GTSNPN and CDR2 is SVGIG in the germline V gene (reference sequence). The CDR3 region has the DNA TGTGCCTGGACTAGCGGATGGGAGACCCAGTACTTC. Translation: CAWTSGWETQYF.

V gene TRBV2 combines with J gene TRBJ1-1; D perhaps matches TRBD1 (5 bases). The V gene's germline CDR1 is SNHLY and CDR2 FYNNEI. The CDR3 is 14 amino acids. V was pared by 6 bases and J by 3 bases, with 14 bases between. CDR3 bases: TGTGCCAGCAGGACGCGGGCAGGGTACACTGAAGCTTTCTTT. Protein sequence: CASRTRAGYTEAFF.

The CDR3 nucleotides are TGTGCCAGCAACTCTGCGACAGGGATGGAAGGCAATTCACCCCTCCACTTT. Translated: CASNSATGMEGNSPLHF. The chain recombines TRBV5-6 with TRBJ1-6, with 7 bases aligning to TRBD1. The V gene's germline CDR1 is SGHDT and CDR2 YYEEEE. Germline trimming cut 6 bases from V and 7 bases from J; bases unmatched to any gene: 16. The CDR3 sequence is 17 residues long. The full variable domain, its missing parts supplied by reference TRBV5-6 and TRBJ1-6, is DAGVTQSPTHLIKTRGQQVTLRCSPKSGHDTVSWYQQALGQGPQFIFQYYEEEERQRGNFPDRFSGHQFPNYSSELNVNALLLGDSALYLCASNSATGMEGNSPLHFGNGTRLTVT.

The rearrangement links TRBV7-2 to TRBJ2-1, with TRBD2 matching over 12 bases. V lost 5 bases to trimming and J lost 4 bases; unmatched junction nucleotides: 3. The V gene's germline CDR1 is SGHTA and CDR2 FQGNSA. The CDR3 sequence is 15 residues long. The CDR3: CASSPGLAGYNEQFF. The CDR3 DNA reads as TGTGCCAGCAGCCCCGGACTAGCGGGGTACAATGAGCAGTTCTTC.

This chain joins TRBV6-1 and TRBJ2-5; D possibly corresponds to TRBD2 (5 bases). CDR1 and CDR2 from the germline V gene are MNHNS and SASEGT. CDR3 size: 14 residues. V lost 7 bases and J lost 4, with 16 bases in between. DNA of the CDR3: TGTGCCAGCACGGCTGGGCTAGCTGTAGAGACCCAGTACTTC. Amino acid sequence: CASTAGLAVETQYF.

V is TRBV11-2 and J is TRBJ2-1; 9 bases fit TRBD1. Per germline, CDR1 SGHAT and CDR2 FQNNGV. The CDR3 loop spans 14 amino acids. The junction had 9 bases not matched to a gene; V was cut back by 6 bases and J by 9 bases. The CDR3 coding sequence is TGTGCCAGCAGACGTACAGGGGGCAAGGGTGAGCAGTTCTTC. Residues: CASRRTGGKGEQFF.

The CDR3, as DNA: TGTGCCAGTAGTATCCGAAATTCTGGCGAGCAGTACTTC. It is translated as CASSIRNSGEQYF. The rearrangement joins TRBV19 to TRBJ2-5; unclear D gene. The DNA end favors TRBJ2-7, so the J call may be wrong. This CDR3 has 13 residues. Germline V gives CDR1 LNHDA, CDR2 SQIVND (reference sequence).

With regard to this clone: This same CDR3 is encoded by further DNA sequences in the sample. This sequence joins TRBV6-1 and TRBJ2-7; D could derive from TRBD1 or TRBD2 (5 bases each). The CDR3 contains 13 residues. V lost 4 bases to trimming and J lost 9 bases, with 16 bases between them. The germline V gene encodes CDR1 MNHNS and CDR2 SASEGT. The CDR3 loop reads CASSVSGRGGQYF. CDR3 nucleotide sequence: TGTGCCAGCAGTGTGTCGGGTCGGGGCGGGCAGTACTTC.

The rearrangement uses TRBV28 and TRBJ2-5; TRBD2 matches 7 bases. The V segment lost 1 base and the J segment 5 bases; nucleotides outside the gene matches: 7. CDR1 and CDR2 (germline): MDHEN, SYDVKM. This CDR3 comprises 15 residues. CDR3 sequence (DNA): TGTGCCAGCAGTTTATCGATGGGGGGGGTGGAGACCCAGTACTTC. Its translation is CASSLSMGGVETQYF. Using reference TRBV28 and TRBJ2-5 for the parts outside the CDR3, the full variable domain is DVKVTQSSRYLVKRTGEKVFLECVQDMDHENMFWYRQDPGLGLRLIYFSYDVKMKEKGDIPEGYSVSREKKERFSLILESASTNQTSMYLCASSLSMGGVETQYFGPGTRLLVL.

The genes are TRBV7-9 and TRBJ1-2, with D maybe TRBD1 (5 bases). Germline V lookup: CDR1 SEHNR, CDR2 FQNEAQ (reference sequence). This CDR3 has 15 amino acids. Trimming left V 5 bases short and J 3 bases short, with 16 bases between. The DNA for the CDR3 is TGTGCCAGCAGCCACGACCATGGGGCAGACTATGGCTACACCTTC. Its translation is CASSHDHGADYGYTF.

The V call is TRBV2, the J call TRBJ1-6, with 7 bases identical to TRBD1. Trimming cost V 4 bases and J 7 bases; bases outside gene matches: 10. The CDR3 runs to 16 residues. Germline V gene lookup returns CDR1 SNHLY and CDR2 FYNNEI. This CDR3 reads CASSGSRQGLNSPLHF. CDR3 DNA sequence: TGTGCCAGCAGTGGCTCTAGACAGGGCCTAAATTCACCCCTCCACTTT.

This rearrangement joins TRBV21-1 to TRBJ1-5. TRBV21-1 is termed a pseudogene. The CDR3 is 15 amino acids. DNA of the CDR3: TGTGCCAGCAGCAAAGCGAGCGGGAGGCATCAGCCCCAGCATTTT. Protein sequence: CASSKASGRHQPQHF.

V gene TRBV14 combines with J gene TRBJ2-3; 8 positions match TRBD2. The V gene's germline CDR1 is SGHDN and CDR2 FVKESK. V lost 2 bases and J lost 7; bases outside the gene matches: 5. CDR3 size: 14 residues. This CDR3 is CASSQSGTRNTQYF. The CDR3 nucleotides are TGTGCCAGCAGCCAATCCGGGACTAGAAATACGCAGTATTTT.

To note about this clone: One junction end does not reproduce the germline sequence, and a read error may be involved. The rearrangement links TRBV16 to TRBJ1-4, with no clear D. The CDR3 has 15 amino acids. The V gene's germline CDR1 is KGHSY and CDR2 FQNENV. CDR3 amino acids: CASSPLRGSKEKLFF. The CDR3 bases are TGTGCCAGCAGCCCTCTACGCGGGTCTAAGGAAAAACTGTTTTTT.